The present T cell receptor (beta chain) was sequenced within a study of human T cells and chemical hapten exposure. The sample's time point: patch test 3, about 24 weeks after DPC sensitization. Described treatment: therapeutic diphenylcyclopropenone sensitization with weekly scalp DPC. Within the library, unique molecular identifiers were attached to each individual cDNA molecule. TCRdb analysed the RACE reads with MiXCR anew, one entry per CDR3 protein. The table has about 48,000 distinct CDR3 sequences, 9% to 10% seen once; the top ten hold roughly 17%. V lost 6 bases and J lost 7, with 9 bases in between. CDR3 size: 11 residues.

This clonotype was sampled from a woman in her thirties or forties with alopecia areata. Some clones in this sample may be carry-over from other donors' samples. This sample comprised whole blood, obtained in connection with sensitization to the hapten diphenylcyclopropenone (DPC). The chain employs TRBV12-3 or TRBV12-4 and TRBJ1-1; no clear D gene. The DNA of the CDR3 is TGTGCCAGCAGCTCAACGGTTGAAGCTTTCTTT. The encoded protein is CASSSTVEAFF.